This paragraph reports one T cell receptor (beta chain). Its matching antigen is unknown. The data originate from a study of cytomegalovirus exposure and HLA in healthy donors. Findings of the study overall: Reports indicated that the classifier achieved high specificity and sensitivity in diagnosing cytomegalovirus status. Presence/absence analyses took donor sequencing depth as roughly uniform.

Donors counted as nominally healthy when sampled, yet unrecorded immune exposures were likely. PCR was performed using 60 Vbeta and 13 Jbeta primers. The method was immunoSEQ multiplex PCR; TCRdb's version includes in-frame clones alone and lacks a portion of them. The sample consists of 60,000 to 80,000 clones, around 73% of them appearing once. With 5 bases removed from V and 2 bases from J, the gap between germline ends came to 17 bases. This CDR3 has 15 residues. V is TRBV5-3 and J is TRBJ2-7, with D maybe TRBD2 (6 bases). TRBV5-3 is an ORF, and what it does is uncertain. The clonotype was recovered from a girl between 5 and 17 years old in good health and CMV-seropositive. Sequenced input: PBMCs. Here the CDR3 reads CARRRGSGPTYEQYF. The CDR3 DNA follows: TGTGCCAGAAGGCGGGGCAGCGGACCCACCTACGAGCAGTACTTC.